Presented here are 31 T cell receptor beta chains from one specimen sequenced in a study of shared T cell receptors in the human thymus. Sequenced by immunoSEQ multiplex PCR; TCRdb stores in-frame clones only, minus some. Here the sample spans hundreds of thousands of clones, approximately 87% being singletons. In addition, the sample was reused for a study of human thymus T cells.

Sample: thymocytes. The receptors stem from a boy younger than two with a congenital heart defect.

This clone was seen just once. The chain employs TRBV27 and TRBJ2-7; 7 nucleotides align to TRBD1. The CDR3 spans 16 residues. Germline CDR1 reads MNHEY; CDR2 reads SMNVEV (reference sequence). The V segment lost 5 bases and the J segment 3 bases; nucleotides outside the gene matches: 13. In nucleotides, the CDR3 is TGTGCCAGCAGTCCCTACATGGGACAGAAATACTACGAGCAGTACTTC. Protein sequence: CASSPYMGQKYYEQYF.

This chain joins TRBV9 and TRBJ2-1; weak D call: TRBD2 (5 bases). This CDR3 contains 15 residues. CDR1 is SGDLS and CDR2 is YYNGEE in the germline V gene. V lost 0 bases and J 8 bases, leaving 15 bases between the germline ends. The DNA of the CDR3 is TGTGCCAGCAGCGTAGGGGCTAGCCCCGTGCATGAGCAGTTCTTC. Translating it yields CASSVGASPVHEQFF.

V and J are TRBV28 and TRBJ1-3, with TRBD1 as a possible D gene (5 bases). This CDR3 has 13 residues. Germline V gene lookup returns CDR1 MDHEN and CDR2 SYDVKM. The V gene lost 6 bases and the J gene lost 2 bases, with 8 bases spanning the gap. The CDR3 region has the DNA TGTGCCAGCAGAGGGGCAACTGGAAACACCATATATTTT. The encoded protein is CASRGATGNTIYF.

The chain employs TRBV14 and TRBJ1-1, with no clear D. The germline V gene encodes CDR1 SGHDN and CDR2 FVKESK. The ends were cut back, 6 bases at V and 4 bases at J, with 15 bases in the middle. CDR3 length: 14 residues. The CDR3 is CASSVAPEATEAFF. The CDR3 DNA reads as TGTGCCAGCAGTGTAGCTCCCGAGGCCACTGAAGCTTTCTTT.

This chain joins TRBV4-3 and TRBJ2-3; D is possibly TRBD2 (6 bases). Trimming took 4 bases from V and 2 from J, leaving 19 bases between them. CDR1 and CDR2 from the germline V gene are LGHNA and YSLEER. The CDR3 is 17 amino acids. CDR3 amino acids: CASSLRPPGVDTDTQYF. Here the CDR3 DNA reads TGCGCCAGCAGCCTAAGACCCCCGGGAGTGGACACAGATACGCAGTATTTT.

The chain recombines TRBV4-3 with TRBJ2-2; possible D gene TRBD1, 6 bases. V lost 5 bases and J lost 0, with 13 bases in between. The CDR3 covers 16 residues. The V gene's germline CDR1 is LGHNA and CDR2 YSLEER. The CDR3 is CASSTRTATNTGELFF. CDR3 coding DNA: TGCGCCAGCAGCACCCGGACAGCCACGAACACCGGGGAGCTGTTTTTT.

This clone was picked up a small number of times. This chain joins TRBV27 and TRBJ1-2; maybe TRBD1 (6 bases). Per the germline V gene, CDR1 is MNHEY and CDR2 is SMNVEV (reference sequence). The V and J ends lost 6 bases and 7 bases respectively, with 15 bases between them. The CDR3 totals 13 residues. The CDR3 reads CASRSRGHRGYTF. Written as DNA, the CDR3 is TGTGCCAGCAGAAGCAGGGGCCATCGTGGCTACACCTTC.

The chain joins TRBV27 to TRBJ2-2; D gene uncertain. The CDR3 runs to 13 residues. V lost 3 bases and J 4 bases, leaving 6 bases between the germline ends. Germline assignment: CDR1 MNHEY and CDR2 SMNVEV (reference sequence). CDR3 region: CASSFSGTGELFF. Here the CDR3 DNA reads TGTGCCAGCAGTTTCTCAGGCACCGGGGAGCTGTTTTTT.

V usage is TRBV28 and J usage is TRBJ2-3, with 10 bases aligning to TRBD2. Trimming cost V 0 bases and J 6 bases; bases outside gene matches: 9. Germline CDR1 is MDHEN and CDR2 is SYDVKM. This CDR3 comprises 17 residues. In DNA, the CDR3 is TGTGCCAGCAGTTTATGGGGAGCGGGAGGGCCTTCGGATACGCAGTATTTT. It yields the protein CASSLWGAGGPSDTQYF.

This chain connects TRBV6-5 to TRBJ2-5; 8 nucleotides line up with TRBD1. The length of the CDR3 is 16 residues. Trimming cost V 2 bases and J 5 bases; bases outside gene matches: 10. CDR1 and CDR2 from the germline V gene are MNHEY and SVGAGI. The CDR3 sequence is CASSYAPAGGGETQYF. The CDR3 DNA sequence: TGTGCCAGCAGTTACGCACCGGCAGGGGGCGGGGAGACCCAGTACTTC.

V and J are TRBV9 and TRBJ1-5; 12 bases are a match to TRBD1. The CDR3 is made up of 20 amino acids. Germline V CDR1 and CDR2: SGDLS, YYNGEE. V lost 3 bases to trimming and J lost 4 bases; unmatched junction nucleotides: 17. The CDR3 nucleotides are TGTGCCAGCAGCGAAGAGAGGGGACAGGGGGCCGTGAAGGGAAATCAGCCCCAGCATTTT. This codes for CASSEERGQGAVKGNQPQHF.

In this sample, this clone turned up a few times. V usage is TRBV28 and J usage is TRBJ2-7, with D tentatively TRBD2 (7 bases). CDR1 and CDR2 from the germline V gene are MDHEN and SYDVKM. V dropped 7 bases and J dropped 7 bases, with 23 bases sitting between them. The CDR3 is 15 amino acids. The CDR3 coding sequence is TGTGCCAGCACCCCCTCGGGGGGCGATTGTATGGAGCAGTACTTC. This encodes CASTPSGGDCMEQYF.

The V gene is TRBV14, the J gene TRBJ2-3; 7 nucleotides agree with TRBD2. Germline trimming cut 1 base from V and 0 bases from J; bases unmatched to any gene: 4. The germline V gene has CDR1 SGHDN and CDR2 FVKESK. The CDR3 totals 16 residues. CDR3 amino acids: CASSQGTRDSTDTQYF. CDR3 bases: TGTGCCAGCAGCCAAGGGACTAGGGACAGCACAGATACGCAGTATTTT.

This chain uses TRBV7-2 with TRBJ2-2; weak D call: TRBD1 (5 bases). Trimming stripped 5 bases from V and 3 bases from J, with 16 bases between. The CDR3 totals 16 residues. Germline V gives CDR1 SGHTA, CDR2 FQGNSA. The CDR3, as DNA: TGTGCCAGCAGCCCAAAGGGCAGGGAAGACACCGGGGAGCTGTTTTTT. This encodes CASSPKGREDTGELFF.

This chain links TRBV6-6 with TRBJ1-2; weak D call: TRBD1 (5 bases). The CDR3 runs to 15 residues. Deletions cut 2 bases from V and 3 bases from J, with 13 bases between. Germline V CDR1 and CDR2: MNHNY, SVGAGI (reference sequence). The CDR3 nucleotides are TGTGCCAGCAGTTACATGCGGGGCTTAGACTATGGCTACACCTTC. Translating it yields CASSYMRGLDYGYTF.

In DNA form, the CDR3 reads TGTGCCAGCAGTTACTCGGAGGGCCCCAGAAATACGCAGTATTTT. Its translation is CASSYSEGPRNTQYF. The chain uses TRBV6-5 and TRBJ2-3; TRBD2 is a possible D gene (6 bases). The CDR3 covers 15 residues. The V end lost 0 bases, the J end lost 7 bases, and 14 bases lay between the germline ends. In germline, CDR1 is MNHEY, CDR2 SVGAGI.

The V and J genes are TRBV11-3 and TRBJ2-3; 8 bases are a match to TRBD1. The CDR3 is 18 residues long. J was trimmed by 3 bases and V by 1 base; bases with no gene match: 12. The V gene's germline CDR1 is SGHNT and CDR2 YENEEA. CDR3 loop: CASSLGTGTGSRTDTQYF. DNA of the CDR3: TGTGCCAGCAGCTTAGGGACAGGGACGGGAAGCCGGACAGATACGCAGTATTTT.

The chain uses TRBV11-3 and TRBJ2-7; D not certain. Per germline, CDR1 SGHNT and CDR2 YENEEA. Deletions cut 3 bases from V and 3 bases from J, with 9 bases between. This CDR3 is built from 13 residues. CDR3 sequence: CASSLAPYYEQYF. CDR3 in DNA: TGTGCCAGCAGCTTGGCCCCTTACTACGAGCAGTACTTC.

This chain uses TRBV5-1 with TRBJ2-1; D not resolved. The CDR3 sequence is 14 residues long. Trimming removed 1 base at V and 7 bases at J, with 12 bases between. Germline V CDR1 and CDR2: SGHRS, YFSETQ. CDR3 bases: TGCGCCAGCAGCTTGAGCCCCACCAGGAATGAGCAGTTCTTC. It translates to CASSLSPTRNEQFF.

The J gene is TRBJ2-3, the V gene TRBV6-1; 12 bases are shared with TRBD2. V dropped 4 bases and J dropped 3; count of bases not matched to a gene: 5. CDR3 length: 16 amino acids. Looked up from germline, CDR1 is MNHNS and CDR2 is SASEGT. CDR3 coding DNA: TGTGCCAGCAGTGCCCGGACTAGCGGGGAGACAGATACGCAGTATTTT. Residues: CASSARTSGETDTQYF.

The chain joins TRBV2 to TRBJ2-3; 7 positions agree with TRBD1. The CDR3 consists of 14 residues. Germline V gene sequence: CDR1 SNHLY, CDR2 FYNNEI. The ends lost 8 bases at V and 4 bases at J; junction bases unmatched: 9. The CDR3 spells CASLERTGPDTQYF. The CDR3 DNA reads as TGTGCCAGCTTGGAGCGGACAGGACCAGATACGCAGTATTTT.

CDR3 in amino acids: CASSRTGALSGNTIYF. The CDR3 nucleotides read TGTGCCAGCAGCCGGACAGGGGCTCTCTCTGGAAACACCATATATTTT. V is TRBV11-2 and J is TRBJ1-3, with 9 bases that match TRBD1. Trimming removed 5 bases from V and 0 bases from J; junction bases left unmatched: 5. The CDR3 runs 16 residues. Per germline, CDR1 SGHAT and CDR2 FQNNGV.

V usage is TRBV7-9 and J usage is TRBJ1-5, with TRBD1 matching over 7 bases. Trimming removed 5 bases from V and 6 bases from J; junction bases left unmatched: 10. CDR3 length: 15 residues. Germline V gene sequence: CDR1 SEHNR, CDR2 FQNEAQ (reference sequence). As DNA, the CDR3 is TGTGCCAGCAGCCCCGGGACAGAGTTTATTCAGCCCCAGCATTTT. Its protein is CASSPGTEFIQPQHF.

The V gene is TRBV27, the J gene TRBJ2-1; 7 nucleotides align to TRBD2. Germline-derived CDR1 and CDR2 are MNHEY and SMNVEV (reference sequence). V shed 5 bases, J shed 8 bases, and the junction held 15 bases outside the gene matches. CDR3 length: 16 residues. The CDR3 protein is CASSDVQRDPSDEQFF. The CDR3 bases are TGTGCCAGCAGTGACGTCCAGCGGGATCCATCGGATGAGCAGTTCTTC.

V is TRBV5-6 and J is TRBJ2-5, with 7 nucleotides matching TRBD1. There are 16 residues in the CDR3. The germline CDR1 and CDR2 sequences are SGHDT and YYEEEE. Trimming took 5 bases from V and 1 from J; bases not matched to a gene: 11. CDR3 region: CASRANRDSIQETQYF. The CDR3 nucleotides are TGTGCCAGCAGAGCAAACCGGGACAGCATCCAAGAGACCCAGTACTTC.

This clone has only a few counts. This is likely a read error, given that the CDR3 carries no conserved phenylalanine or tryptophan at its end. No DNA is shown, since the ends of the CDR3 on it are uncertain; the CDR3 is the one TCRdb lists. The chain links TRBV21-1 to TRBJ1-3; whether TRBD1, the table's D call, matches the DNA was not checked. TRBV21-1 is a pseudogene locus. The CDR3 spans 11 amino acids, including both terminal residues. CDR3 amino acids: CASSRFPRTQG.

The chain joins TRBV5-1 to TRBJ1-1; D call uncertain. Looked up from germline, CDR1 is SGHRS and CDR2 is YFSETQ. This CDR3 spans 15 amino acids. V was shortened by 0 bases and J by 4 bases, with 13 bases between the two germline ends. CDR3 in amino acids: CASSLVKRGGTEAFF. The CDR3 DNA reads as TGCGCCAGCAGCTTGGTCAAGCGGGGAGGCACTGAAGCTTTCTTT.

The gene calls are TRBV5-5 and TRBJ1-4; 7 nucleotides line up with TRBD1. The J segment lost 4 bases and the V segment lost 2 bases, leaving 8 bases of the junction unmatched. This CDR3 has 16 amino acids. CDR1 SGHKS and CDR2 YYEKEE come from the germline V gene (reference sequence). CDR3 region: CASSFTGEKDNEKLFF. As DNA, the CDR3 is TGTGCCAGCAGCTTTACAGGGGAGAAGGATAATGAAAAACTGTTTTTT.

This chain joins TRBV27 and TRBJ1-1; TRBD1 matches 9 bases. This CDR3 region has 21 residues. V lost 5 bases to trimming and J lost 4 bases; unmatched junction nucleotides: 26. Germline assignment: CDR1 MNHEY and CDR2 SMNVEV (reference sequence). CDR3 in amino acids: CASSPHRDRVSSSARGTEAFF. The CDR3 DNA reads TGTGCCAGCAGTCCGCACCGGGACAGGGTTTCCAGTTCTGCGAGGGGCACTGAAGCTTTCTTT.

The V gene is TRBV28, the J gene TRBJ2-2; 10 nucleotides align to TRBD2. Germline CDR1 is MDHEN and CDR2 is SYDVKM. The J segment lost 6 bases and the V segment lost 7 bases, leaving 5 bases of the junction unmatched. The CDR3 loop spans 14 amino acids. The DNA for the CDR3 is TGTGCCAGCACCCAAGCGGGGGGGGCCGGGGAGCTGTTTTTT. Amino acids: CASTQAGGAGELFF.

The chain links TRBV27 to TRBJ1-5; D uncertain. Deletions cut 8 bases from V and 0 bases from J, with 11 bases between. Germline lookup yields CDR1 MNHEY and CDR2 SMNVEV (reference sequence). The CDR3 is made up of 14 amino acids. For the CDR3, the DNA is TGTGCCAGCGACCCGGGATATAGCAATCAGCCCCAGCATTTT. Its protein is CASDPGYSNQPQHF.